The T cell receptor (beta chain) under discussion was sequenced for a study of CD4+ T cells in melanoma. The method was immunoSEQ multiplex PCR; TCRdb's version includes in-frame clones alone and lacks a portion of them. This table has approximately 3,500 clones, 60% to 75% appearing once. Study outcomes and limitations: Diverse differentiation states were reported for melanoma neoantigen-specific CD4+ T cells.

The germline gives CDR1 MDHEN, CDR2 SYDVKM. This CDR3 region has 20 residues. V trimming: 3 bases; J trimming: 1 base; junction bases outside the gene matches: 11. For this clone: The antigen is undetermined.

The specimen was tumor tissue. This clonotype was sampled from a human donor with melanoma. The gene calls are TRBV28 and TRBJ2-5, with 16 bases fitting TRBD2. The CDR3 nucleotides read TGTGCCAGCAGTTTCGCCAAAGGGACTAGCGGGAGGGGGCCCCAAGAGACCCAGTACTTC. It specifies CASSFAKGTSGRGPQETQYF.